The 15 T cell receptor beta chains presented below share a single source sample, sequenced in a study of identical twins. TCRdb re-analysed the 5' RACE reads in MiXCR, keeping a single row per CDR3 protein. The table lists approximately 230,000 distinct CDR3 sequences, 5% to 7% of them singletons. The same data also contributed to another study, on T cells expressing NK-cell markers.

The sequencing sample was made of CD8+ T cells sorted from blood. Source of these receptors: a woman aged 18-29 years in good health.

This rearrangement joins TRBV15 to TRBJ2-7, with D unclear. V gave up 3 bases and J gave up 0 bases, with 12 bases separating them. CDR1 is LNHNV, CDR2 YYDKDF, per germline (reference sequence). The CDR3 spans 15 residues. The CDR3 coding sequence is TGTGCCACCAGCAGGATAGTATCCAGCTCCTACGAGCAGTACTTC. Protein product: CATSRIVSSSYEQYF.

In this sample, this clonotype turned up a few times. This chain uses TRBV13 with TRBJ1-1, with 9 positions matching TRBD1. CDR3 length: 12 residues. The V gene's germline CDR1 is PRHDT and CDR2 FYEKMQ (reference sequence). V dropped 6 bases and J dropped 5; count of bases not matched to a gene: 1. CDR3 coding DNA: TGTGCCAGCAGACAGGGGGCGACTGAAGCTTTCTTT. Its protein is CASRQGATEAFF.

This clonotype was seen many times. The chain has TRBV7-2 and TRBJ2-1, with 10 bases matching TRBD2. The CDR3 is 13 residues long. V gave up 3 bases and J gave up 9 bases; unmatched junction bases: 2. Germline CDR1 and CDR2: SGHTA and FQGNSA. The CDR3 bases are TGTGCCAGCAGCTTCGGACTAGCGGTTGAGCAGTTCTTC. Translated: CASSFGLAVEQFF.

This chain uses TRBV7-2 with TRBJ1-2; D is undetermined. The germline V and J ends were trimmed by 4 bases and 8 bases, with 5 bases remaining between them. The CDR3 covers 10 residues. Germline values: CDR1 SGHTA, CDR2 FQGNSA. CDR3 coding DNA: TGTGCCAGCAGCTCCCTCGGCTACACCTTC. Amino acid sequence: CASSSLGYTF.

This clonotype was observed a handful of times. This chain connects TRBV9 to TRBJ1-6; D gene unclear. V gave up 2 bases and J gave up 7 bases, with 10 bases separating them. The CDR3 contains 14 residues. Per germline, CDR1 SGDLS and CDR2 YYNGEE. CDR3 DNA: TGTGCCAGCAGCGTTCTAGTGGCGAATTCACCCCTCCACTTT. Translating gives CASSVLVANSPLHF.

This clonotype was seen repeatedly, ten times or more. The genes are TRBV5-6 and TRBJ2-3; no clear D. The CDR3 has 13 amino acids. CDR1 is SGHDT, CDR2 YYEEEE, per germline. The V end was cut by 2 bases, the J end by 2 bases, with 6 bases between. Here the CDR3 DNA reads TGTGCCAGCAGCTTACTACTCACAGATACGCAGTATTTT. Translation gives CASSLLLTDTQYF.

This clonotype was observed a handful of times. V gene TRBV7-2 combines with J gene TRBJ2-3, with TRBD2 matching 12 bases. In germline, CDR1 is SGHTA, CDR2 FQGNSA. The CDR3 covers 17 residues. After removal of 5 bases from V and 0 bases from J, the junction contained 6 bases not matched to a gene. The CDR3 nucleotides are TGTGCCAGCAGCCTTGGACTAGCGGGAACTAGCACAGATACGCAGTATTTT. Residues: CASSLGLAGTSTDTQYF.

Ten or more counts support this clonotype. J is TRBJ1-2 and V is TRBV12-3 or TRBV12-4; D call uncertain. Trimming removed 4 bases from V and 1 base from J, with 13 bases in between. The CDR3 sequence is 15 residues long. The CDR3: CASSSAGINNYGYTF. The CDR3 DNA reads as TGTGCCAGCAGTTCGGCCGGGATTAATAACTATGGCTACACCTTC.

This clonotype came up a few times. The chain employs TRBV5-1 and TRBJ2-7, with D unresolved. V lost 0 bases and J 3 bases, leaving 7 bases between the germline ends. The length of the CDR3 is 13 residues. The germline CDR1 and CDR2 sequences are SGHRS and YFSETQ. The CDR3 is CASSLEVFYEQYF. CDR3 coding DNA: TGCGCCAGCAGCTTGGAGGTTTTCTACGAGCAGTACTTC.

This clonotype was picked up a small number of times. The chain links TRBV20-1 to TRBJ2-3; 7 nucleotides agree with TRBD2. Germline trimming cut 4 bases from V and 5 bases from J; bases unmatched to any gene: 9. The CDR3 sequence is 14 residues long. Germline V gene data show CDR1 as DFQATT and CDR2 as SNEGSKA (reference sequence). CDR3 residues: CSAIGGSRVDTQYF. CDR3 sequence (DNA): TGCAGTGCTATTGGCGGGAGTAGGGTAGATACGCAGTATTTT.

This clonotype has more than one count but fewer than ten. CDR3 amino acids: CASSQPDQPQHF. CDR3 sequence (DNA): TGTGCCAGCAGCCAACCAGATCAGCCCCAGCATTTT. The chain is built from TRBV7-9 and TRBJ1-5; no clear D. Germline V gene lookup returns CDR1 SEHNR and CDR2 FQNEAQ (reference sequence). The V gene lost 5 bases and the J gene lost 5 bases, with 7 bases spanning the gap. The CDR3 has 12 amino acids.

The chain combines TRBV9 with TRBJ1-2; the D is unclear. The germline gives CDR1 SGDLS, CDR2 YYNGEE. Trimming stripped 4 bases from V and 8 bases from J, with 15 bases between. The CDR3 consists of 13 residues. The CDR3 here is CASSPASSEGYTF. DNA of the CDR3: TGTGCCAGCAGCCCTGCCAGCTCGGAAGGCTACACCTTC.

V and J are TRBV6-5 and TRBJ2-3; 8 bases align to TRBD2. The CDR3 contains 18 residues. Germline CDR1 is MNHEY and CDR2 is SVGAGI. V dropped 2 bases and J dropped 4; count of bases not matched to a gene: 14. The CDR3 spells CASSYLSGGPMLSDTQYF. DNA of the CDR3: TGTGCCAGCAGTTACCTTTCGGGGGGGCCGATGTTGTCAGATACGCAGTATTTT.

Many counts were recorded for this clonotype. The chain has TRBV7-9 and TRBJ1-1; D may be TRBD1 (6 bases). The V gene lost 4 bases and the J gene lost 10 bases, with 13 bases spanning the gap. Germline V lookup: CDR1 SEHNR, CDR2 FQNEAQ (reference sequence). There are 12 residues in the CDR3. This CDR3 reads CASSSAGDGAFF. DNA of the CDR3: TGTGCCAGCAGCTCGGCAGGGGACGGAGCTTTCTTT.

Only a few counts were recorded for this clonotype. CDR3 DNA sequence: TGTGCCAGCACCGCCTCGGGACAGTCCTACGAGCAGTACTTC. This encodes CASTASGQSYEQYF. This chain uses TRBV11-2 with TRBJ2-7, with 7 bases identical to TRBD1. This CDR3 region has 14 residues. V was clipped by 7 bases and J by 1 base; unmatched bases: 7. The V gene's germline CDR1 is SGHAT and CDR2 FQNNGV.